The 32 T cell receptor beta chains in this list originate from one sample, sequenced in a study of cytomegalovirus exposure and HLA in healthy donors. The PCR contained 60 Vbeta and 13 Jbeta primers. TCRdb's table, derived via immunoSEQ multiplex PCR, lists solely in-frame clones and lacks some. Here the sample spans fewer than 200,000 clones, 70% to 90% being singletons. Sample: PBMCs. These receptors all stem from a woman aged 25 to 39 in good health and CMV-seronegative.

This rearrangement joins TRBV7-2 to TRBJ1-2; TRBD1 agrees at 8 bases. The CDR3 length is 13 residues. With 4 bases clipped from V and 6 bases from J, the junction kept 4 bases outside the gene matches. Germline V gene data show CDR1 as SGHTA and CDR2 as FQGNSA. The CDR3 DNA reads TGTGCCAGCAGCTGGGACAGGTCGGATGGCTACACCTTC. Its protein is CASSWDRSDGYTF. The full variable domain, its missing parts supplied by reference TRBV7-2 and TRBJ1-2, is GAGVSQSPSNKVTEKGKDVELRCDPISGHTALYWYRQSLGQGLEFLIYFQGNSAPDKSGLPSDRFSAERTGGSVSTLTIQRTQQEDSAVYLCASSWDRSDGYTFGSGTRLTVV.

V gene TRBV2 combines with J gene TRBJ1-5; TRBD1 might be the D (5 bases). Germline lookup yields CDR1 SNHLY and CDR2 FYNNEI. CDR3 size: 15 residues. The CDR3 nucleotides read TGTGCAAGCGGGCAGGGTCGGCTAGAAAGCCAGCCCCAGCATTTT. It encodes CASGQGRLESQPQHF.

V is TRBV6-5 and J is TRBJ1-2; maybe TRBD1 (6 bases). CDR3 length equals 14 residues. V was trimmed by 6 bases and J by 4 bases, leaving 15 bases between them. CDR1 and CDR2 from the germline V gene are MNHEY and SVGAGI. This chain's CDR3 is CASREQGRAYGYTF. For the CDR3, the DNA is TGTGCCAGCAGAGAACAGGGCCGGGCCTATGGCTACACCTTC.

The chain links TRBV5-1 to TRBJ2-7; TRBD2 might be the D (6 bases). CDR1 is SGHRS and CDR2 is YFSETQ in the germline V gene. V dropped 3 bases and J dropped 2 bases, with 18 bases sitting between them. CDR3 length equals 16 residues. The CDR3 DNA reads TGCGCCAGCAGCTCCCGGACTAACGGGATCACCTACGAGCAGTACTTC. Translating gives CASSSRTNGITYEQYF.

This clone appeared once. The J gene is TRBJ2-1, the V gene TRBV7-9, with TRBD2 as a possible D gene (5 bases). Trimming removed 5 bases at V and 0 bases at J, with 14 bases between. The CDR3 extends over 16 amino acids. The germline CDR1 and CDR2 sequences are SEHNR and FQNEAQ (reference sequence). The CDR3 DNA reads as TGTGCCAGCAGCCTTGGAGGCTCCGGCTCCTACAATGAGCAGTTCTTC. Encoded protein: CASSLGGSGSYNEQFF. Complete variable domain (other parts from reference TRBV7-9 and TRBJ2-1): DTGVSQNPRHKITKRGQNVTFRCDPISEHNRLYWYRQTLGQGPEFLTYFQNEAQLEKSRLLSDRFSAERPKGSFSTLEIQRTEQGDSAMYLCASSLGGSGSYNEQFFGPGTRLTVL.

This chain's CDR3 is CASTSGQGAVWGTEAFF. The CDR3 DNA is TGTGCCAGTACTTCAGGGCAGGGGGCCGTTTGGGGCACTGAAGCTTTCTTT. The chain has TRBV19 and TRBJ1-1; 8 nucleotides match TRBD1. Per germline, CDR1 LNHDA and CDR2 SQIVND (reference sequence). The CDR3 covers 17 residues. J gave up 4 bases and V 7 bases, and 17 bases lay outside the gene matches.

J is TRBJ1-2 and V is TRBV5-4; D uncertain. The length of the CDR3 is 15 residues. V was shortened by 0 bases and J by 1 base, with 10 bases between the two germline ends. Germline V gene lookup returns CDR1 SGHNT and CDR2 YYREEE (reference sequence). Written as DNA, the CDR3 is TGTGCCAGCAGCTTGGGTAGCACCGTTAACTATGGCTACACCTTC. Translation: CASSLGSTVNYGYTF.

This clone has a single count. The CDR3: CASSAGDSSYEQYF. The CDR3 DNA is TGTGCCAGCAGCGCGGGGGACAGCTCCTACGAGCAGTACTTC. The chain has TRBV9 and TRBJ2-5; D possibly corresponds to TRBD1 (7 bases). With the DNA end fitting TRBJ2-7 better, the J assignment may be wrong. CDR1 is SGDLS, CDR2 YYNGEE, per germline. CDR3 length equals 14 residues.

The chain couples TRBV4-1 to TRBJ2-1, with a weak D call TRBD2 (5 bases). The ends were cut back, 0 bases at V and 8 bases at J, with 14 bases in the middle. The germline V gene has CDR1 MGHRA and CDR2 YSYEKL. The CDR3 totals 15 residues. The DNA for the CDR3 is TGCGCCAGCAGCCAAGATAAGGTGGACTGGCATGAGCAGTTCTTC. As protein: CASSQDKVDWHEQFF.

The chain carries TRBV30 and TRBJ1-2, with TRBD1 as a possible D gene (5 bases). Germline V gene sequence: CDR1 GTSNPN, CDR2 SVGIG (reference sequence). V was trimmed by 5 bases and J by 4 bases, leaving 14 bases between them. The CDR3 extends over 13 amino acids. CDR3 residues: CAWYARDGYGYTF. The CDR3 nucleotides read TGTGCCTGGTATGCCAGGGATGGCTATGGCTACACCTTC. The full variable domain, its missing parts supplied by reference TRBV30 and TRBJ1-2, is SQTIHQWPATLVQPVGSPLSLECTVEGTSNPNLYWYRQAAGRGLQLLFYSVGIGQISSEVPQNLSASRPQDRQFILSSKKLLLSDSGFYLCAWYARDGYGYTFGSGTRLTVV.

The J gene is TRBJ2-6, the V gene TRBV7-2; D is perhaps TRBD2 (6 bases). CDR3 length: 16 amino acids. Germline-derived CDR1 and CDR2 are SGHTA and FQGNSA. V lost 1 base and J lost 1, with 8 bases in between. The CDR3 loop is CASSLGGVSGANVLTF. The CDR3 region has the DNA TGTGCCAGCAGCTTAGGCGGGGTTTCTGGGGCCAACGTCCTGACTTTC.

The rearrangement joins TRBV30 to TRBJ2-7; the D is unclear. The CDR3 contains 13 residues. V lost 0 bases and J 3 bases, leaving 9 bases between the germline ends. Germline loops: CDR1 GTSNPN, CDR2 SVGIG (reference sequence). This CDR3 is CAWSVLRGYEQYF. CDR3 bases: TGTGCCTGGAGTGTACTACGCGGCTACGAGCAGTACTTC.

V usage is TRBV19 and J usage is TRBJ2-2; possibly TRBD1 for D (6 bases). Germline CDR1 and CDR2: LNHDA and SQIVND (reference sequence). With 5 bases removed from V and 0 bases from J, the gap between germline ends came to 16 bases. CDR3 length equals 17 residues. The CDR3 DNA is TGTGCCAGTAGTGGCCAGGGGAGAACGTCGAACACCGGGGAGCTGTTTTTT. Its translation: CASSGQGRTSNTGELFF. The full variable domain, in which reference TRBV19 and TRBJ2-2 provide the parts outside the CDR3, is DGGITQSPKYLFRKEGQNVTLSCEQNLNHDAMYWYRQDPGQGLRLIYYSQIVNDFQKGDIAEGYSVSREKKESFPLTVTSAQKNPTAFYLCASSGQGRTSNTGELFFGEGSRLTVL.

CDR3 nucleotides: TGCGCCAGCAGCCAAGATTCGAGGGCCCTCGGGGAAGATACGCAGTATTTT. Translated, it gives CASSQDSRALGEDTQYF. The chain carries TRBV4-3 and TRBJ2-3; D is perhaps TRBD2 (5 bases). From germline, CDR1 is LGHNA and CDR2 YSLEER. The CDR3 loop spans 17 amino acids. V was shortened by 0 bases and J by 5 bases, with 18 bases between the two germline ends.

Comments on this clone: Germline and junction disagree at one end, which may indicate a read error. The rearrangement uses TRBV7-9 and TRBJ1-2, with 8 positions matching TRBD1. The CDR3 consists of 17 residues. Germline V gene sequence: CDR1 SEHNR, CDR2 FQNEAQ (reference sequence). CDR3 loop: CPSSHSPGTGVNYGYTF. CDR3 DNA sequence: TGTCCCAGCAGCCACTCTCCCGGGACAGGAGTTAACTATGGCTACACCTTC.

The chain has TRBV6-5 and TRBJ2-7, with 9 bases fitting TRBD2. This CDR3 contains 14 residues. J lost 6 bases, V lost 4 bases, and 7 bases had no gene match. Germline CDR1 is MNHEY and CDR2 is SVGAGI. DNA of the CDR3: TGTGCCAGCAGTTCTTTAGCGGGAGTCTTCGAGCAGTACTTC. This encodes CASSSLAGVFEQYF.

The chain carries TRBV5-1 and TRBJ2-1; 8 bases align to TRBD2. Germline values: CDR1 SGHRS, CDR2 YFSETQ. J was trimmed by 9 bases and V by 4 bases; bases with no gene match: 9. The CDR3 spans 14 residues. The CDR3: CASSPRGRGGEQFF. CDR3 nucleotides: TGCGCCAGCAGCCCTCGGGGCCGGGGGGGTGAGCAGTTCTTC.

As DNA, the CDR3 is TGTGCCAGCGGGGGGGGGCTGGGAGGCTATAATTCACCCCTCCACTTT. It yields the protein CASGGGLGGYNSPLHF. This chain links TRBV2 with TRBJ1-6, with a possible D match to TRBD1 (6 bases). The CDR3 covers 16 residues. Germline lookup yields CDR1 SNHLY and CDR2 FYNNEI. Trimming stripped 8 bases from V and 3 bases from J, with 17 bases between.

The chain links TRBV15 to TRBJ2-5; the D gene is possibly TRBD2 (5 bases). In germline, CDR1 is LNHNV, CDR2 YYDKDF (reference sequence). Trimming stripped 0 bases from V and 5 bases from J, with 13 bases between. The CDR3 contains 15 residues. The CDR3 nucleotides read TGTGCCACCAGCAGAGATCCGGGAATAGGGGAGACCCAGTACTTC. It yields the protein CATSRDPGIGETQYF.

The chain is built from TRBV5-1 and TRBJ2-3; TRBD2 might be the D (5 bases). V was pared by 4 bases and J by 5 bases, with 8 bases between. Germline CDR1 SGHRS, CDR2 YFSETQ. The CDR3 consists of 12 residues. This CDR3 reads CASSTSGDTQYF. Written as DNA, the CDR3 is TGCGCCAGCAGCACCAGCGGAGATACGCAGTATTTT.

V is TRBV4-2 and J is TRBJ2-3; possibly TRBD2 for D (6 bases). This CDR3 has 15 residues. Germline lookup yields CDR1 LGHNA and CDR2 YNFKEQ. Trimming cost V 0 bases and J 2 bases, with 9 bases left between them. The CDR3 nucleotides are TGTGCCAGCAGCCAAGAAGGCGGGAACACAGATACGCAGTATTTT. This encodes CASSQEGGNTDTQYF.

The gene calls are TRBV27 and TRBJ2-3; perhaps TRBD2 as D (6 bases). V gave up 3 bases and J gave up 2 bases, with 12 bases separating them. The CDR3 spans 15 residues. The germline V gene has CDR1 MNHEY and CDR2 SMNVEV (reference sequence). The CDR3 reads CASSFQGGNTDTQYF. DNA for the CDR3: TGTGCCAGCAGTTTCCAGGGCGGGAACACAGATACGCAGTATTTT.

CDR3 loop: CASSPGGALPYEQYF. The CDR3 DNA follows: TGTGCCAGCAGCCCTGGAGGGGCCCTACCCTACGAGCAGTACTTC. This chain uses TRBV27 with TRBJ2-7; D may be TRBD2 (6 bases). Germline CDR1 is MNHEY and CDR2 is SMNVEV (reference sequence). The CDR3 loop spans 15 amino acids. V was shortened by 6 bases and J by 2 bases, with 17 bases between the two germline ends.

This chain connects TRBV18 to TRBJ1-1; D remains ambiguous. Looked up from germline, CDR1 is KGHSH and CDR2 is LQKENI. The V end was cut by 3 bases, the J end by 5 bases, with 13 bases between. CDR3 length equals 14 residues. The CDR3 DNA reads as TGTGCCAGCTCACCGACTGACGGGAGTACTGAAGCTTTCTTT. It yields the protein CASSPTDGSTEAFF.

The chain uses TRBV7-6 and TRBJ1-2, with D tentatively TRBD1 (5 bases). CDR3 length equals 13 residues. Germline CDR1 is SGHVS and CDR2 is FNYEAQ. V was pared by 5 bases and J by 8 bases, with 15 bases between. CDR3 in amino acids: CASSQSGGRGYTF. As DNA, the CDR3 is TGTGCCAGCAGCCAAAGCGGGGGTCGGGGCTACACCTTC.

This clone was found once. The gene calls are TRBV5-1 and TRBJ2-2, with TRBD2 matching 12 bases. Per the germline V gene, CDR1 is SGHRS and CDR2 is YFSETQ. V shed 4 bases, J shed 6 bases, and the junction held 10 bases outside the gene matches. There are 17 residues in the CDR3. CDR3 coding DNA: TGCGCCAGCAGCCTTGGCACCGGACTAGCGGGGTCCGGGGAGCTGTTTTTT. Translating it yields CASSLGTGLAGSGELFF.

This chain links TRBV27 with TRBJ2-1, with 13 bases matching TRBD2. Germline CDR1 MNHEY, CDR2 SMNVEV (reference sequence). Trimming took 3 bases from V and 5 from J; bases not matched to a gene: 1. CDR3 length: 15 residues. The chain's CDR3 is CASSFGTSGNNEQFF. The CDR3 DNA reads TGTGCCAGCAGTTTCGGGACTAGCGGGAACAATGAGCAGTTCTTC.

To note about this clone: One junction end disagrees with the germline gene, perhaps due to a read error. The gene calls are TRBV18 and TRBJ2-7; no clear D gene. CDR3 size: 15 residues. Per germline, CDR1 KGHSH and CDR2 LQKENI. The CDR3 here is CASSGLESSSYGQYF. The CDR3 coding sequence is TGTGCCAGCTCAGGGTTGGAGTCGTCGAGCTACGGGCAGTACTTC.

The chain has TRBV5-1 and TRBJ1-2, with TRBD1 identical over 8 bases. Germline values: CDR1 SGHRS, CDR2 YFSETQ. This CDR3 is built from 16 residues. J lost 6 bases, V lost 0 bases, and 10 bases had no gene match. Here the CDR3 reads CASSLEETGELDGYTF. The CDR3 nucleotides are TGCGCCAGCAGCTTGGAAGAGACAGGGGAGTTAGATGGCTACACCTTC.

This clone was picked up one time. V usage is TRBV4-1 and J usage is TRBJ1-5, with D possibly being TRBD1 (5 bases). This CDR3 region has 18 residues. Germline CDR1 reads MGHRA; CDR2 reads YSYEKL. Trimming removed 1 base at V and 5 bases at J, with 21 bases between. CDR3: CASSQAPSGLLIHQPQHF. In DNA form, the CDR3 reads TGCGCCAGCAGCCAAGCCCCCTCGGGACTTTTGATCCATCAGCCCCAGCATTTT.

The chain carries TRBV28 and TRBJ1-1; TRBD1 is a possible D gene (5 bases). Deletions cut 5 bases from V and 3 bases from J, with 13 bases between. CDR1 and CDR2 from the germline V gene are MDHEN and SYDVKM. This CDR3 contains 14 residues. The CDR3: CASSPGGVDTEAFF. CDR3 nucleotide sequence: TGTGCCAGCAGTCCTGGAGGGGTGGACACTGAAGCTTTCTTT. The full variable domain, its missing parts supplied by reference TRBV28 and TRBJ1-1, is DVKVTQSSRYLVKRTGEKVFLECVQDMDHENMFWYRQDPGLGLRLIYFSYDVKMKEKGDIPEGYSVSREKKERFSLILESASTNQTSMYLCASSPGGVDTEAFFGQGTRLTVV.

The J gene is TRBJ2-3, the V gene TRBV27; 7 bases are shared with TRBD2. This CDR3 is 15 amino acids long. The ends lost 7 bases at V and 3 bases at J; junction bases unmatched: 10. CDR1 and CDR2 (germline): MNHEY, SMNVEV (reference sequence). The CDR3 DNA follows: TGTGCCAGCACCCAGGGAGGGCAGTCAACAGATACGCAGTATTTT. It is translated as CASTQGGQSTDTQYF.